Below, one TCR beta chain is given with its context. Reverse transcription of roughly 0.5 to 1 ug RNA used random hexamers. TCRdb re-called the immunoSEQ multiplex PCR reads with MiXCR, one entry per CDR3 protein. Of some 150,000 distinct CDR3 sequences detected, roughly 95% appear once; the ten largest clones hold around 0.08%. This record belongs to a study of CD8 T cells in Susac syndrome. The sequenced material came from CD4+ T cells from PBMCs. The TCR originated in a human donor in good health.

The CDR3 is CATSRDYRVTGTDTQYF. The CDR3, as DNA: TGTGCCACCAGCAGAGATTACCGCGTTACTGGCACAGATACGCAGTATTTT. V gene TRBV15 combines with J gene TRBJ2-3; D not certain. Germline V gene sequence: CDR1 LNHNV, CDR2 YYDKDF (reference sequence). V lost 0 bases and J 1 base, leaving 14 bases between the germline ends. The CDR3 length is 17 residues.